The 10 T cell receptor beta chains reported below all come from one sample, sequenced in a study of T-cell memory formation after mild COVID-19. TCRdb called the 5' RACE reads again in MiXCR, with one record for every CDR3 protein. Here the sample spans hundreds of thousands of distinct CDR3 sequences, about 22% being singletons. What was sequenced was PBMCs or a T cell subset sorted from them (not recorded which). The receptors were sampled from an adult woman who had mild COVID-19 (a few samples of this study predate the infection). Cell type and time point are not known.

This clonotype was observed a handful of times. The chain joins TRBV5-4 to TRBJ2-2, with a tentative D call TRBD1 (6 bases). CDR1 and CDR2 (germline): SGHNT, YYREEE (reference sequence). V dropped 4 bases and J dropped 5 bases, with 9 bases sitting between them. The CDR3 length is 13 residues. The CDR3 DNA reads TGTGCCAGCAGCGCGCAGGGGACCGGGGAGCTGTTTTTT. Translating it yields CASSAQGTGELFF. The variable domain in full, with the rest retrieved from reference TRBV5-4 and TRBJ2-2, is ETGVTQSPTHLIKTRGQQVTLRCSSQSGHNTVSWYQQALGQGPQFIFQYYREEENGRGNFPPRFSGLQFPNYSSELNVNALELDDSALYLCASSAQGTGELFFGEGSRLTVL.

The chain is built from TRBV7-9 and TRBJ1-2; tentatively, D is TRBD1 (5 bases). Germline V lookup: CDR1 SEHNR, CDR2 FQNEAQ (reference sequence). The CDR3 is 16 residues long. Trimming cost V 0 bases and J 6 bases, with 17 bases left between them. Here the CDR3 reads CASSLAGAWSFHGYTF. The CDR3 coding sequence is TGTGCCAGCAGCTTAGCCGGGGCCTGGTCTTTTCATGGCTACACCTTC.

This sequence joins TRBV6-5 and TRBJ1-1; tentative D call: TRBD1 (6 bases). This CDR3 spans 15 amino acids. Germline V gives CDR1 MNHEY, CDR2 SVGAGI. V was shortened by 0 bases and J by 7 bases, with 15 bases between the two germline ends. CDR3 sequence: CASSYSQGKGREAFF. Written as DNA, the CDR3 is TGTGCCAGCAGTTACTCGCAGGGGAAGGGACGTGAAGCTTTCTTT.

Only a few counts were recorded for this clonotype. V gene TRBV7-8 combines with J gene TRBJ1-1; TRBD1 is a possible D gene (5 bases). Germline V gene data show CDR1 as SGHVS and CDR2 as FQNEAQ. Between the trimmed V and J ends, which lost 5 bases and 2 bases, there was a span of 15 bases. CDR3 length equals 15 residues. DNA for the CDR3: TGTGCCAGCAGCACGACGGGACCGTCAAACACTGAAGCTTTCTTT. This codes for CASSTTGPSNTEAFF.

This clonotype turned up a few times. This sequence joins TRBV20-1 and TRBJ2-7, with 10 bases that match TRBD2. The junction had 15 bases not matched to a gene; V was cut back by 0 bases and J by 4 bases. CDR1 is DFQATT and CDR2 is SNEGSKA in the germline V gene (reference sequence). CDR3 length: 18 residues. The CDR3 spells CSARENLAGAQSGYEQYF. DNA of the CDR3: TGCAGTGCTAGAGAAAATCTAGCGGGGGCCCAGTCTGGATACGAGCAGTACTTC.

As to this clonotype: Germline and junction disagree at one end, which may indicate a read error. V usage is TRBV7-7 and J usage is TRBJ2-3; D ambiguous. CDR3 size: 12 residues. The germline V gene encodes CDR1 SSHAT and CDR2 FNYEAQ (reference sequence). CDR3 sequence: CASSDTSDTQYF. DNA for the CDR3: TGTGCTAGCAGCGACACATCAGATACGCAGTATTTT.

This clonotype was seen a few times. The chain carries TRBV6-5 and TRBJ2-7; D not certain. From germline, CDR1 is MNHEY and CDR2 SVGAGI. Trimming took off 4 bases at V and 3 bases at J, with 10 bases between the two ends. There are 13 residues in the CDR3. The CDR3 DNA sequence: TGTGCCAGCAGTTCTCCGTTCTACTACGAGCAGTACTTC. Translation gives CASSSPFYYEQYF.

This chain connects TRBV12-3 or TRBV12-4 to TRBJ1-3, with unresolved D. The CDR3 has 14 residues. V dropped 3 bases and J dropped 3 bases, with 9 bases sitting between them. The CDR3 loop reads CASSLGQRGNTIYF. In nucleotides, the CDR3 is TGTGCCAGCAGTTTGGGCCAGCGTGGAAACACCATATATTTT.

This chain links TRBV3-1 with TRBJ1-2; 10 bases are shared with TRBD1. The germline V gene has CDR1 LGHDT and CDR2 YNNKEL (reference sequence). This CDR3 region has 15 residues. Trimming took 4 bases from V and 4 from J; bases not matched to a gene: 6. This chain's CDR3 is CASSPPDRGPYGYTF. The CDR3 DNA sequence: TGTGCCAGCAGCCCCCCAGACAGGGGGCCCTATGGCTACACCTTC.

The J gene is TRBJ2-7, the V gene TRBV10-3; D is tentatively TRBD1 or TRBD2 (5 bases each). V was clipped by 7 bases and J by 7 bases, with 23 bases between them. CDR1 and CDR2 (germline): ENHRY, SYGVKD. The CDR3 has 15 amino acids. The CDR3 spells CAIKGQLGAGEEQYF. CDR3 DNA sequence: TGTGCCATCAAAGGGCAACTAGGGGCCGGGGAGGAGCAGTACTTC.